One and the same sample provided the 13 T cell receptor beta chains below, sequenced in a study of shared clonotypes between healthy human individuals. Clones were read by immunoSEQ multiplex PCR, and TCRdb kept only the in-frame ones, dropping some. The data hold around 550,000 clones, with 95% to 97% observed a single time. Sequenced: naive CD4+ T cells sorted from blood. The subset: CD45RA+ positively selected. All receptors derive from a woman aged 25-40 years in good health.

The chain has TRBV6-1 and TRBJ1-3; 8 bases are shared with TRBD1. CDR1 MNHNS and CDR2 SASEGT come from the germline V gene. The junction had 4 bases not matched to a gene; V was cut back by 3 bases and J by 0 bases. CDR3 size: 16 residues. This CDR3 reads CASSDRGQDSGNTIYF. The CDR3 coding sequence is TGTGCCAGCAGTGATAGGGGACAGGACTCTGGAAACACCATATATTTT.

V is TRBV7-2 and J is TRBJ2-5; no firm D call. Germline loops: CDR1 SGHTA, CDR2 FQGNSA. The CDR3 extends over 12 amino acids. V gave up 1 base and J gave up 7 bases, with 7 bases separating them. For the CDR3, the DNA is TGTGCCAGCAGCTTAGTAACGGGGACCCAGTACTTC. Its protein is CASSLVTGTQYF.

This clone was seen a handful of times. Distinct nucleotide sequences in the sample also encode this CDR3. The rearrangement links TRBV27 to TRBJ2-3; a weak D match, TRBD2 (5 bases). V shed 5 bases and J shed 0 bases, with 9 bases lying between them. CDR1 MNHEY and CDR2 SMNVEV come from the germline V gene (reference sequence). The CDR3 spans 14 residues. CDR3 coding DNA: TGTGCCAGCAGTCTATGGACTAGCACAGATACGCAGTATTTT. Amino acid sequence: CASSLWTSTDTQYF.

J is TRBJ2-7 and V is TRBV28; 8 bases match TRBD2. Germline V CDR1 and CDR2: MDHEN, SYDVKM. The CDR3 extends over 15 amino acids. J was trimmed by 3 bases and V by 6 bases; bases with no gene match: 10. The CDR3, as DNA: TGTGCCAGCAGCCCCCCCGGGAGGGCCGACTACGAGCAGTACTTC. It encodes CASSPPGRADYEQYF. The variable domain in full, with the rest retrieved from reference TRBV28 and TRBJ2-7, is DVKVTQSSRYLVKRTGEKVFLECVQDMDHENMFWYRQDPGLGLRLIYFSYDVKMKEKGDIPEGYSVSREKKERFSLILESASTNQTSMYLCASSPPGRADYEQYFGPGTRLTVT.

The chain joins TRBV19 to TRBJ2-7; TRBD2 matches 8 bases. CDR1 is LNHDA, CDR2 SQIVND, per germline (reference sequence). The CDR3 loop spans 15 amino acids. J gave up 0 bases and V 7 bases, and 8 bases lay outside the gene matches. Here the CDR3 reads CASNPGRGSSYEQYF. In DNA, the CDR3 is TGTGCCAGTAACCCCGGGAGGGGTAGCTCCTACGAGCAGTACTTC.

This clone was seen just once. The rearrangement links TRBV2 to TRBJ2-7, with 7 bases that match TRBD2. Germline CDR1 reads SNHLY; CDR2 reads FYNNEI. V lost 8 bases and J lost 5; bases outside the gene matches: 9. This CDR3 has 13 amino acids. The CDR3 region has the DNA TGTGCCAGCCTCCGGGACTATTCCAACGAGCAGTACTTC. Translation: CASLRDYSNEQYF. The full variable domain, completed using reference TRBV2 and TRBJ2-7, is EPEVTQTPSHQVTQMGQEVILRCVPISNHLYFYWYRQILGQKVEFLVSFYNNEISEKSEIFDDQFSVERPDGSNFTLKIRSTKLEDSAMYFCASLRDYSNEQYFGPGTRLTVT.

The V gene is TRBV29-1, the J gene TRBJ1-1, with D maybe TRBD1 (6 bases). There are 12 residues in the CDR3. Germline values: CDR1 SQVTM, CDR2 ANQGSEA. The V end was cut by 6 bases, the J end by 6 bases, with 14 bases between. The CDR3 is CSVLDRSAEAFF. The CDR3 DNA reads TGCAGCGTCTTAGACAGGAGTGCTGAAGCTTTCTTT.

CDR3 sequence reads: CASSLARDRISYEQYF. DNA for the CDR3: TGCGCCAGCAGCTTGGCGCGGGACAGAATAAGTTACGAGCAGTACTTC. The J gene is TRBJ2-7, the V gene TRBV5-1; D is possibly TRBD1 (7 bases). In germline, CDR1 is SGHRS, CDR2 YFSETQ. The CDR3 is 16 residues long. The V end was cut by 0 bases, the J end by 4 bases, with 17 bases between.

The chain carries TRBV14 and TRBJ2-7; 9 bases map to TRBD1. Germline CDR1 reads SGHDN; CDR2 reads FVKESK. The V segment lost 1 base and the J segment 2 bases; nucleotides outside the gene matches: 6. CDR3 size: 16 residues. CDR3 protein: CASSQARTGAPYEQYF. The CDR3 region has the DNA TGTGCCAGCAGCCAAGCGAGGACAGGGGCTCCCTACGAGCAGTACTTC.

The V and J genes are TRBV5-1 and TRBJ2-7, with D unresolved. Germline CDR1 and CDR2: SGHRS and YFSETQ. This CDR3 comprises 15 residues. Trimming stripped 2 bases from V and 3 bases from J, with 15 bases between. The CDR3: CASSLVEKGFYEQYF. The CDR3 DNA reads TGCGCCAGCAGCTTAGTGGAAAAAGGGTTCTACGAGCAGTACTTC.

J is TRBJ2-5 and V is TRBV6-5, with TRBD1 matching over 11 bases. The DNA matches TRBJ2-7 better at its end, which makes the J call doubtful. The length of the CDR3 is 15 residues. Per germline, CDR1 MNHEY and CDR2 SVGAGI. The CDR3 reads CASARGQGGLYEQYF. DNA of the CDR3: TGTGCCAGCGCAAGGGGACAGGGGGGCCTCTACGAGCAGTACTTC.

This chain joins TRBV4-2 and TRBJ2-1, with D tentatively TRBD2 (6 bases). From germline, CDR1 is LGHNA and CDR2 YNFKEQ. Between the trimmed V and J ends, which lost 4 bases and 4 bases, there was a span of 17 bases. This CDR3 has 16 residues. CDR3 residues: CASSRAGEGLYNEQFF. CDR3 DNA: TGTGCCAGCAGCCGAGCGGGCGAGGGGCTTTACAATGAGCAGTTCTTC.

The rearrangement links TRBV5-1 to TRBJ2-7; D gene unclear. In germline, CDR1 is SGHRS, CDR2 YFSETQ. CDR3 length: 12 residues. V was shortened by 0 bases and J by 4 bases, with 5 bases between the two germline ends. CDR3 nucleotide sequence: TGCGCCAGCAGCTTGGACCGGTACGAGCAGTACTTC. Amino acids: CASSLDRYEQYF.